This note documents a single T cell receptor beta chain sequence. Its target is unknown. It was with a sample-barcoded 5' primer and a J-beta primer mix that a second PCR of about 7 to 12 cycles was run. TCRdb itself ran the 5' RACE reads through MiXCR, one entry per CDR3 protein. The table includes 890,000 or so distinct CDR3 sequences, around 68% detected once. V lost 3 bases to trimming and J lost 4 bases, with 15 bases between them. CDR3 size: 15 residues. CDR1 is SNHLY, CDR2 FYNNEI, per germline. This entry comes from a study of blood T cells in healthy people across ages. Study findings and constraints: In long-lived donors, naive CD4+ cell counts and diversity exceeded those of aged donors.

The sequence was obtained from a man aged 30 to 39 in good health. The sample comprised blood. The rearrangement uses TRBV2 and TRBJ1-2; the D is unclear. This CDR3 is CASSDLGRRVYGYTF. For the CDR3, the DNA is TGTGCCAGCAGTGATCTGGGCAGGAGGGTCTATGGCTACACCTTC. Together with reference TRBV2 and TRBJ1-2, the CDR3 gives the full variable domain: EPEVTQTPSHQVTQMGQEVILRCVPISNHLYFYWYRQILGQKVEFLVSFYNNEISEKSEIFDDQFSVERPDGSNFTLKIRSTKLEDSAMYFCASSDLGRRVYGYTFGSGTRLTVV.